The source of this T cell receptor (beta chain) is a study of blood T cell repertoires in COVID-19. Germline V lookup: CDR1 MGHRA, CDR2 YSYEKL. Trimming removed 0 bases from V and 0 bases from J; junction bases left unmatched: 4. This CDR3 is built from 17 residues. Data came from immunoSEQ multiplex PCR; TCRdb stores just in-frame clones and leaves some out. The sample lists some 180,000 clones, around 80% seen once, with around 8% in the top ten. V usage is TRBV4-1 and J usage is TRBJ2-3; the match to TRBD2 covers 9 bases. This clonotype was sampled from a woman aged 55-69 years with COVID-19, enrolled during active disease. The sample comprised peripheral blood. DNA of the CDR3: TGCGCCAGCAGCCAAGAGGGCAGCGGGGGGAGCACAGATACGCAGTATTTT. Translating gives CASSQEGSGGSTDTQYF.